Listed below are T cell receptor beta chains from one sample, sequenced in a study of shared clonotypes between healthy human individuals. Assay: immunoSEQ multiplex PCR; the TCRdb copy retains only in-frame clones and omits some. The table has about 680,000 clones, 60% to 75% seen once. Sequences were obtained from memory CD4+ T cells sorted from blood. The receptor source for this set is a woman aged 25 to 45 in good health. Both conserved end residues are part of each CDR3.

CDR3 protein: CASSPRTVRNIQYF; V gene: TRBV4-1; J gene: TRBJ2-4
CDR3 protein: CASSRVAGQGPYEQYF; V gene: TRBV23-1; J gene: TRBJ2-7
CDR3 protein: CASSLINEQFF; V gene: TRBV28; J gene: TRBJ2-1
CDR3 protein: CASSLDYYNEQFF; V gene: TRBV7-7; J gene: TRBJ2-1
CDR3 protein: CASSRDGTNYGYTF; V gene: TRBV6-6; J gene: TRBJ1-2
CDR3 protein: CASSLDRTGICIEPQHF; V gene: TRBV11-3; J gene: TRBJ1-5
CDR3 protein: CATDGGNNEQFF; V gene: TRBV19; J gene: TRBJ2-1
CDR3 protein: CASTIRLSTPTGELFF; V gene: TRBV27; J gene: TRBJ2-2
CDR3 protein: CASSPGQNYNEQFF; V gene: TRBV11-2; J gene: TRBJ2-1
CDR3 protein: CASSPGQGSQPQHF; V gene: TRBV27; J gene: TRBJ1-5
CDR3 protein: CASSLGFNQPQHF; V gene: TRBV11-2; J gene: TRBJ1-5
CDR3 protein: CAWSVLEGHNEQFF; V gene: TRBV30; J gene: TRBJ2-1
CDR3 protein: CASSATPIAGGGDTQYF; V gene: TRBV6-1; J gene: TRBJ2-3
CDR3 protein: CASRGGPNYGYTF; V gene: TRBV6-1; J gene: TRBJ1-2
CDR3 protein: CASSLSIQETQYF; V gene: TRBV5-4; J gene: TRBJ2-5
CDR3 protein: CAISEGFGGSTDTQYF; V gene: TRBV10-3; J gene: TRBJ2-3
CDR3 protein: CASSPWGGHDSGANVLTF; V gene: TRBV18; J gene: TRBJ2-6
CDR3 protein: CAWSVWLGANEKLFF; V gene: TRBV30; J gene: TRBJ1-4
CDR3 protein: CASSVDLESEAFF; V gene: TRBV9; J gene: TRBJ1-1
CDR3 protein: CASSFVAGGQETQYF; V gene: TRBV7-7; J gene: TRBJ2-5
CDR3 protein: CASNLGGNQETQYF; V gene: TRBV7-9; J gene: TRBJ2-5
CDR3 protein: CASRRIQGLYNEQFF; V gene: TRBV11-2; J gene: TRBJ2-1
CDR3 protein: CSAPGPGGYTF; V gene: TRBV20-1; J gene: TRBJ1-2
CDR3 protein: CASSENTGGSYNEQFF; V gene: TRBV25-1; J gene: TRBJ2-1
CDR3 protein: CASILEQDRASETQYF; V gene: TRBV19; J gene: TRBJ2-5
CDR3 protein: CASSFGTGVPDSNQPQHF; V gene: TRBV5-4; J gene: TRBJ1-5
CDR3 protein: CASSLRGSYGYTF; V gene: TRBV13; J gene: TRBJ1-2
CDR3 protein: CASSPDQQETQYF; V gene: TRBV7-2; J gene: TRBJ2-5
CDR3 protein: CASRLSGTGVETQYF; V gene: TRBV28; J gene: TRBJ2-5
CDR3 protein: CASSSWGSNEKLFF; V gene: TRBV5-4; J gene: TRBJ1-4